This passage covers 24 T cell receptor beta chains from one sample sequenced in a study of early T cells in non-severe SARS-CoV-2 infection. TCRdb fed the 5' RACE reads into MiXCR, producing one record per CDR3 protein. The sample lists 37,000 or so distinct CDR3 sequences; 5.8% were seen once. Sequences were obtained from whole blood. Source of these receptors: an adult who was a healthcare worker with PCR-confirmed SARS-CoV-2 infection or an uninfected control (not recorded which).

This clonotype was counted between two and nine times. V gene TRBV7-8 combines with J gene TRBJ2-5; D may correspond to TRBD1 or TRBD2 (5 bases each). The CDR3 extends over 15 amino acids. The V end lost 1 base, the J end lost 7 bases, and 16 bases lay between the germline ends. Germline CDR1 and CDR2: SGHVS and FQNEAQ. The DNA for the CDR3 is TGTGCCAGCAGCTTAGTAAGGGGTAGCGTTCCGACCCAGTACTTC. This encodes CASSLVRGSVPTQYF.

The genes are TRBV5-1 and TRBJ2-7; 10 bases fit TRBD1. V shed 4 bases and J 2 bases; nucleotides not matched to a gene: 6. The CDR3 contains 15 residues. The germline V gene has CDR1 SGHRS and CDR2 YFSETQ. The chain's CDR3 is CASSHPGTGAYEQYF. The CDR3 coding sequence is TGCGCCAGCAGCCACCCCGGGACAGGGGCCTACGAGCAGTACTTC.

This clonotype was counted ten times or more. The CDR3 DNA sequence: TGTGCCAGCAGTTACGCTTACAGGGGCACTGAAGCTTTCTTT. Translation gives CASSYAYRGTEAFF. V gene TRBV6-6 combines with J gene TRBJ1-1; 7 bases are a match to TRBD1. The CDR3 is 14 residues long. Germline CDR1 and CDR2: MNHNY and SVGAGI (reference sequence). V gave up 2 bases and J gave up 4 bases; unmatched junction bases: 4.

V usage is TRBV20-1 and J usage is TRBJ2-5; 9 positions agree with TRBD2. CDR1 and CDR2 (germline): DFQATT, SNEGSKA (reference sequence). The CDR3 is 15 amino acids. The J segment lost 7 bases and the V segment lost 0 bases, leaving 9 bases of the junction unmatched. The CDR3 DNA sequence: TGCAGTGCTAGAGACGTAGCGGGGGAATGGGGGACCCAGTACTTC. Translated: CSARDVAGEWGTQYF.

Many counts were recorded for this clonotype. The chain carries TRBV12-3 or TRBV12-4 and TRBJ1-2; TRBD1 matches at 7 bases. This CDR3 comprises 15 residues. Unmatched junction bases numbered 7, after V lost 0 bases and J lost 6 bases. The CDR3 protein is CASSLAEGAVDGYTF. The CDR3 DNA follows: TGTGCCAGCAGTTTAGCTGAGGGGGCGGTTGATGGCTACACCTTC.

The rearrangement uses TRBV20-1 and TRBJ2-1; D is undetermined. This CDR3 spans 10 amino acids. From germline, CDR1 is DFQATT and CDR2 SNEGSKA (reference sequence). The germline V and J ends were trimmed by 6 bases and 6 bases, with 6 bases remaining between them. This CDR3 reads CSALSNEQFF. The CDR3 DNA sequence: TGCAGTGCCCTGAGCAATGAGCAGTTCTTC.

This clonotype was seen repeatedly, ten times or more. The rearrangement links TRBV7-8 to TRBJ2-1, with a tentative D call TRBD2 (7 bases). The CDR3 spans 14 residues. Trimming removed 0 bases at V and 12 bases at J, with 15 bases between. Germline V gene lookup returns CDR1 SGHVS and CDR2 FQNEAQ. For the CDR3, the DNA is TGTGCCAGCAGCTTAGCACCCGGGGGGCCGGGGCAGTTCTTC. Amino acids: CASSLAPGGPGQFF. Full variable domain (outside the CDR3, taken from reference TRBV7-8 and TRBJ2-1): GAGVSQSPRYKVAKRGQDVALRCDPISGHVSLFWYQQALGQGPEFLTYFQNEAQLDKSGLPSDRFFAERPEGSVSTLKIQRTQQEDSAVYLCASSLAPGGPGQFFGPGTRLTVL.

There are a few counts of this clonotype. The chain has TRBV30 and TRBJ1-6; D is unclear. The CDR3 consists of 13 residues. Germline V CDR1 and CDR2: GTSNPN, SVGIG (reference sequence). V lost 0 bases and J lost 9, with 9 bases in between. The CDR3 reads CAWSVLGFSPLHF. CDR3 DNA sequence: TGTGCCTGGAGTGTACTTGGGTTTTCACCCCTCCACTTT.

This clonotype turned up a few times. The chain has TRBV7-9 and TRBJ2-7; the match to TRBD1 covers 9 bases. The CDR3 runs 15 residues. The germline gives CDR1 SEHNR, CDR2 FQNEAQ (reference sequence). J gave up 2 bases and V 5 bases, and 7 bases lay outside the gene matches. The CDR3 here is CASSDRQGGPYEQYF. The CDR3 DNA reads TGTGCCAGCAGCGACCGACAGGGGGGTCCCTACGAGCAGTACTTC.

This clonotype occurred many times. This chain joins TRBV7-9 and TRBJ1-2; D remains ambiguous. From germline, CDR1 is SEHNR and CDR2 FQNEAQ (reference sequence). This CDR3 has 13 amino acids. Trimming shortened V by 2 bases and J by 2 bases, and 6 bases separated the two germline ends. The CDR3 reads CASSLPSNYGYTF. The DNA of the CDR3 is TGTGCCAGCAGCTTACCCAGCAACTATGGCTACACCTTC.

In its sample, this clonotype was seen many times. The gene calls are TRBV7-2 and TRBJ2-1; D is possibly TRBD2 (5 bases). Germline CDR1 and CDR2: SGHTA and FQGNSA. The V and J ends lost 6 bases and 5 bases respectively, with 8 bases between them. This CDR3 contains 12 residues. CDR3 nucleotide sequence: TGTGCCAGCAGACCCGGGAACAATGAGCAGTTCTTC. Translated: CASRPGNNEQFF.

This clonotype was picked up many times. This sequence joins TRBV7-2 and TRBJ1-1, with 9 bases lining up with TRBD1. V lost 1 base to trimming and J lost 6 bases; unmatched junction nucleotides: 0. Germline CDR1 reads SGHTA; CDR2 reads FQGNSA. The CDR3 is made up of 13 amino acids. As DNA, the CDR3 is TGTGCCAGCAGCTTAGACAGGGGGCCTGAAGCTTTCTTT. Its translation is CASSLDRGPEAFF.

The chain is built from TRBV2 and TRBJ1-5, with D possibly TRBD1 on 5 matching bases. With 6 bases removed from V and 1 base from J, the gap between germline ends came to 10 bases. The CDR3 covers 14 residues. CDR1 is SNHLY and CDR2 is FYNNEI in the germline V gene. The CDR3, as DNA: TGTGCCAGCAGGGTCCAGGGAAGCAATCAGCCCCAGCATTTT. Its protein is CASRVQGSNQPQHF.

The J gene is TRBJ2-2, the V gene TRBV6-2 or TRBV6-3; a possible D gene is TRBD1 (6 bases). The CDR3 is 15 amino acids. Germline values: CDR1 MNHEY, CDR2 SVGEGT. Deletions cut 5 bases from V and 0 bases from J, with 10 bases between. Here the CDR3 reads CASSRTATNTGELFF. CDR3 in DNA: TGTGCCAGCAGTAGGACAGCCACGAACACCGGGGAGCTGTTTTTT.

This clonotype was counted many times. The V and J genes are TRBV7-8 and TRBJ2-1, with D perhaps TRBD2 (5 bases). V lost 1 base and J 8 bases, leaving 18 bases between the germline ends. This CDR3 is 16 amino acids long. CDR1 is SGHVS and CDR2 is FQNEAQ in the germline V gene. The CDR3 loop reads CASSLVPGVVWDEQFF. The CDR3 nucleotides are TGTGCCAGCAGCTTAGTTCCCGGGGTAGTTTGGGATGAGCAGTTCTTC.

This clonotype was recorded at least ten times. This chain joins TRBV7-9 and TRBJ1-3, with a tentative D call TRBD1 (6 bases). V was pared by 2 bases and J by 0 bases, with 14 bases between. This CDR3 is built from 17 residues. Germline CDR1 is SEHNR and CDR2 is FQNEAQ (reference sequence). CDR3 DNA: TGTGCCAGCAGCTTAAATCGCGGGGGCCGCTCTGGAAACACCATATATTTT. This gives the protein CASSLNRGGRSGNTIYF.

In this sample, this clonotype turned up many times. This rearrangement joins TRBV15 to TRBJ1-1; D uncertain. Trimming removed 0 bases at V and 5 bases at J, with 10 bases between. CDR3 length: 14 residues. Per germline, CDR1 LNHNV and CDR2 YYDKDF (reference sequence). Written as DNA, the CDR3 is TGTGCCACCAGCAGAGACCTCCTGGAAACTGAAGCTTTCTTT. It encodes CATSRDLLETEAFF.

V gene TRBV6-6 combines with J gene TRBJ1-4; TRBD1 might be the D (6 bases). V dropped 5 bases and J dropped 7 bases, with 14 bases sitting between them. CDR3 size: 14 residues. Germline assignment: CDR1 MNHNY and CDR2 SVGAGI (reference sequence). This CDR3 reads CASSHREKAEKLFF. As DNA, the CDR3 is TGTGCCAGCAGTCACAGGGAGAAGGCTGAAAAACTGTTTTTT.

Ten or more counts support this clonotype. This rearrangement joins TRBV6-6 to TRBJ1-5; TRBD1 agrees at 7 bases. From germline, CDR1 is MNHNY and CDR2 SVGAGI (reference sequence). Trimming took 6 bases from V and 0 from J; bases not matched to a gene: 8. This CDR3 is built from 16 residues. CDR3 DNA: TGTGCCAGCAGGGCACAGACAGGGAATAGCAATCAGCCCCAGCATTTT. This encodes CASRAQTGNSNQPQHF.

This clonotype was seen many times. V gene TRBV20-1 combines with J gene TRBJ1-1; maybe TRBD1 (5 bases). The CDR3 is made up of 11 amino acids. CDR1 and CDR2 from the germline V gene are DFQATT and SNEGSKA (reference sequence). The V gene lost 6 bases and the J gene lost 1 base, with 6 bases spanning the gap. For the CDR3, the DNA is TGCAGTGCAGGGACGAACACTGAAGCTTTCTTT. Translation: CSAGTNTEAFF.

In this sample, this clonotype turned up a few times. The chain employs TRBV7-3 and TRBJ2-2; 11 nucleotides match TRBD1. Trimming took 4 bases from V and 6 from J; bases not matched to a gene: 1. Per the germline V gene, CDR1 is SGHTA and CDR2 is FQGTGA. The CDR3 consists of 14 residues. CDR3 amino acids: CASSSGQGAGELFF. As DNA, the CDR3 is TGTGCCAGCAGCTCGGGACAGGGGGCCGGGGAGCTGTTTTTT.

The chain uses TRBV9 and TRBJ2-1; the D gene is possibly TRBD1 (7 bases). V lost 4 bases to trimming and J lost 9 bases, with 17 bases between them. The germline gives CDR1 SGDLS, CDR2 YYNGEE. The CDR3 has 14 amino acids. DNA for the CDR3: TGTGCCAGCAGCCTTGTTTACAGGGGAGGTGAGCAGTTCTTC. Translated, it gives CASSLVYRGGEQFF.

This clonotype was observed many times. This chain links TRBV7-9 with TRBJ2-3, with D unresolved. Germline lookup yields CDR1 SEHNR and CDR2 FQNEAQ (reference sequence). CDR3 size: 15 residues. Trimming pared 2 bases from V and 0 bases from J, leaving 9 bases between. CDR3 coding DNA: TGTGCCAGCAGCTTACTAGGTACTAGCACAGATACGCAGTATTTT. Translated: CASSLLGTSTDTQYF.

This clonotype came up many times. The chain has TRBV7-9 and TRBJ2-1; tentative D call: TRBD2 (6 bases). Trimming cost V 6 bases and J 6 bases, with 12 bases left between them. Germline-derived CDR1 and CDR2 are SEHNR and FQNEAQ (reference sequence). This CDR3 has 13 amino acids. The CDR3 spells CASRPPEGNEQFF. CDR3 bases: TGTGCCAGCAGGCCCCCGGAGGGCAATGAGCAGTTCTTC.